Below are 25 T cell receptor beta chains sequenced from a single sample in a study of cytomegalovirus exposure and HLA in healthy donors. Amplification used 60 Vbeta primers and 13 Jbeta primers. Profiled with immunoSEQ multiplex PCR; TCRdb holds only in-frame clones, not every one. In the table there are more than 55,000 clones, roughly 74% of which are singletons. The specimen was PBMCs. The receptors come from a woman aged 55-70 years in good health and CMV-seropositive.

The chain employs TRBV7-8 and TRBJ2-7, with D unclear. With 2 bases removed from V and 0 bases from J, the gap between germline ends came to 8 bases. This CDR3 is 14 amino acids long. CDR1 is SGHVS and CDR2 is FQNEAQ in the germline V gene. The CDR3 sequence: CASSLQDISYEQYF. DNA of the CDR3: TGTGCCAGCAGCTTACAAGACATCTCCTACGAGCAGTACTTC.

The rearrangement joins TRBV7-9 to TRBJ2-7, with a weak D call TRBD1 (5 bases). Per the germline V gene, CDR1 is SEHNR and CDR2 is FQNEAQ (reference sequence). The CDR3 loop spans 14 amino acids. Between the trimmed V and J ends, which lost 3 bases and 7 bases, there was a span of 16 bases. Here the CDR3 DNA reads TGTGCCAGCAGCTTGGGTGGGGCCCTCGGAGAGCAGTACTTC. Translating it yields CASSLGGALGEQYF.

V usage is TRBV6-1 and J usage is TRBJ1-6, with TRBD1 matching 7 bases. The junction had 7 bases not matched to a gene; V was cut back by 7 bases and J by 7 bases. Germline-derived CDR1 and CDR2 are MNHNS and SASEGT. This CDR3 is built from 14 residues. The CDR3 spells CASTPTGANSPLHF. Here the CDR3 DNA reads TGTGCCAGCACCCCCACAGGGGCGAATTCACCCCTCCACTTT.

The chain is built from TRBV9 and TRBJ2-3, with a tentative D call TRBD2 (6 bases). CDR3 length: 14 amino acids. The V end was cut by 4 bases, the J end by 1 base, with 10 bases between. The germline V gene encodes CDR1 SGDLS and CDR2 YYNGEE. The CDR3 region is CASSRGGGTDTQYF. The CDR3 nucleotides read TGTGCCAGCAGCAGAGGAGGGGGCACAGATACGCAGTATTTT.

The chain joins TRBV30 to TRBJ1-2; 11 bases map to TRBD1. CDR3 size: 16 residues. Germline-derived CDR1 and CDR2 are GTSNPN and SVGIG (reference sequence). V lost 5 bases to trimming and J lost 4 bases; unmatched junction nucleotides: 12. The CDR3 region has the DNA TGTGCCTGGTTATCCGGACAGGGGGCGTGGGGCTATGGCTACACCTTC. The encoded protein is CAWLSGQGAWGYGYTF.

The chain links TRBV19 to TRBJ1-5; D is uncertain. Germline values: CDR1 LNHDA, CDR2 SQIVND (reference sequence). The CDR3 loop spans 17 amino acids. Trimming left V 5 bases short and J 2 bases short, with 19 bases between. CDR3 protein: CASSPGKIIDGNQPQHF. The DNA for the CDR3 is TGTGCCAGTAGTCCCGGGAAGATAATCGATGGCAATCAGCCCCAGCATTTT.

This clone has just a few counts. The chain recombines TRBV2 with TRBJ1-5, with 9 bases lining up with TRBD1. V shed 6 bases and J 4 bases; nucleotides not matched to a gene: 7. This CDR3 is 15 amino acids long. CDR1 and CDR2 from the germline V gene are SNHLY and FYNNEI. In nucleotides, the CDR3 is TGTGCCAGCAGGGTTGGGACAGGGAGTAATCAGCCCCAGCATTTT. The encoded protein is CASRVGTGSNQPQHF.

This clone came up a few times. The chain links TRBV9 to TRBJ2-5; a possible D gene is TRBD2 (6 bases). CDR1 and CDR2 (germline): SGDLS, YYNGEE. The CDR3 has 16 residues. Trimming removed 2 bases from V and 3 bases from J, with 17 bases in between. The CDR3 protein is CASSVGTGRIKETQYF. CDR3 in DNA: TGTGCCAGCAGCGTTGGGACTGGCAGAATAAAAGAGACCCAGTACTTC.

This clone was counted only a few times. This chain uses TRBV5-1 with TRBJ1-6, with 7 nucleotides matching TRBD1. After removal of 4 bases from V and 10 bases from J, the junction contained 5 bases not matched to a gene. Germline CDR1 and CDR2: SGHRS and YFSETQ. The CDR3 extends over 13 amino acids. CDR3 amino acids: CASSPDRLSPLHF. CDR3 bases: TGCGCCAGCAGCCCGGACAGGCTGTCACCCCTCCACTTT.

The chain links TRBV12-5 to TRBJ2-5, with D perhaps TRBD2 (5 bases). Between the trimmed V and J ends, which lost 5 bases and 1 base, there was a span of 8 bases. CDR1 is LGHNT, CDR2 FRNRAP, per germline. This CDR3 contains 13 residues. Here the CDR3 reads CASGVGGQETQYF. DNA for the CDR3: TGTGCTAGTGGTGTCGGAGGCCAAGAGACCCAGTACTTC.

The chain recombines TRBV28 with TRBJ1-1; no clear D gene. This CDR3 spans 13 amino acids. Germline CDR1 reads MDHEN; CDR2 reads SYDVKM. With 9 bases removed from V and 4 bases from J, the gap between germline ends came to 15 bases. The CDR3 DNA reads as TGTGCCAGTTCTAAGGGAGGAGGCACTGAAGCTTTCTTT. It specifies CASSKGGGTEAFF.

CDR3 DNA: TGTGCCAGCAGCCAAGGACAGGGGGCCTACGATGGCTACACCTTC. Translating it yields CASSQGQGAYDGYTF. V usage is TRBV4-2 and J usage is TRBJ1-2, with 10 bases identical to TRBD1. V gave up 1 base and J gave up 6 bases; unmatched junction bases: 5. The germline CDR1 and CDR2 sequences are LGHNA and YNFKEQ. The CDR3 runs to 15 residues.

The V and J genes are TRBV6-6 and TRBJ2-1; TRBD2 matches at 10 bases. The CDR3 is 16 residues long. V gave up 0 bases and J gave up 7 bases; unmatched junction bases: 6. Germline V gives CDR1 MNHNY, CDR2 SVGAGI (reference sequence). CDR3 protein: CASSYSNPAGGNEQFF. CDR3 sequence (DNA): TGTGCCAGCAGTTACTCGAATCCAGCGGGGGGGAATGAGCAGTTCTTC.

V is TRBV6-1 and J is TRBJ1-6; 11 positions match TRBD1. The CDR3 runs to 13 residues. Germline V lookup: CDR1 MNHNS, CDR2 SASEGT. V was pared by 11 bases and J by 12 bases, with 9 bases of the junction left unmatched. In DNA, the CDR3 is TGTGCCGGCCGGACAGGGGGCGATAAACCCCTCCACTTT. Translated: CAGRTGGDKPLHF.

This chain connects TRBV9 to TRBJ1-6; 7 positions agree with TRBD1. The CDR3 is 15 residues long. V lost 2 bases to trimming and J lost 7 bases; unmatched junction nucleotides: 6. CDR1 is SGDLS and CDR2 is YYNGEE in the germline V gene. The CDR3 is CASSVLAGGNSPLHF. The CDR3, as DNA: TGTGCCAGCAGCGTTCTCGCAGGGGGAAATTCACCCCTCCACTTT.

This chain links TRBV19 with TRBJ1-2, with a tentative D call TRBD1 (5 bases). CDR1 and CDR2 from the germline V gene are LNHDA and SQIVND (reference sequence). V was shortened by 3 bases and J by 1 base, with 21 bases between the two germline ends. CDR3 size: 18 residues. The CDR3 nucleotides read TGTGCCAGTAGTATTTGGATCGGGTACCAGGGAAGTAACTATGGCTACACCTTC. Its translation is CASSIWIGYQGSNYGYTF. Combining the CDR3 with reference TRBV19 and TRBJ1-2 gives the whole variable domain DGGITQSPKYLFRKEGQNVTLSCEQNLNHDAMYWYRQDPGQGLRLIYYSQIVNDFQKGDIAEGYSVSREKKESFPLTVTSAQKNPTAFYLCASSIWIGYQGSNYGYTFGSGTRLTVV.

The J gene is TRBJ2-5, the V gene TRBV5-6, with no clear D. Trimming shortened V by 4 bases and J by 5 bases, and 9 bases separated the two germline ends. This CDR3 is 12 amino acids long. CDR1 is SGHDT and CDR2 is YYEEEE in the germline V gene. In DNA, the CDR3 is TGTGCCAGCAGCCCCAATTTCGAGACCCAGTACTTC. Protein product: CASSPNFETQYF.

V gene TRBV27 combines with J gene TRBJ1-6; D possibly corresponds to TRBD1 (5 bases). The CDR3 runs to 15 residues. Germline V lookup: CDR1 MNHEY, CDR2 SMNVEV (reference sequence). V was shortened by 3 bases and J by 13 bases, with 19 bases between the two germline ends. CDR3: CASSFQAGIRFPLHF. The CDR3 region has the DNA TGTGCCAGCAGTTTTCAGGCAGGGATCCGTTTTCCCCTCCACTTT.

V is TRBV27 and J is TRBJ2-7; D may be TRBD2 (6 bases). The germline gives CDR1 MNHEY, CDR2 SMNVEV (reference sequence). There are 15 residues in the CDR3. V lost 5 bases and J 4 bases, leaving 18 bases between the germline ends. The CDR3 is CASSPGIAERYEQYF. As DNA, the CDR3 is TGTGCCAGCAGTCCCGGAATAGCGGAGAGATACGAGCAGTACTTC.

The V call is TRBV5-4, the J call TRBJ1-2; no definite D call. Trimming pared 0 bases from V and 8 bases from J, leaving 8 bases between. There are 12 residues in the CDR3. Germline CDR1 SGHNT, CDR2 YYREEE (reference sequence). The CDR3 DNA reads as TGTGCCAGCAGCTTGGAAGTCGGGGGCTACACCTTC. Its protein is CASSLEVGGYTF. The full variable domain, rest sourced from reference TRBV5-4 and TRBJ1-2, is ETGVTQSPTHLIKTRGQQVTLRCSSQSGHNTVSWYQQALGQGPQFIFQYYREEENGRGNFPPRFSGLQFPNYSSELNVNALELDDSALYLCASSLEVGGYTFGSGTRLTVV.

This clone has just a few counts. One end of the junction fails to match germline, which may point to a read error. V gene TRBV7-7 combines with J gene TRBJ1-5; 7 positions agree with TRBD1. The germline V gene has CDR1 SSHAT and CDR2 FNYEAQ (reference sequence). The CDR3 has 14 amino acids. The CDR3 loop is CASSLRTGDQPQHF. In DNA form, the CDR3 reads TGTGCTAGCAGCTTACGGACAGGAGATCAGCCCCAGCATTTT.

V usage is TRBV25-1 and J usage is TRBJ1-6, with 9 bases that match TRBD1. The CDR3 extends over 15 amino acids. Trimming took 3 bases from V and 9 from J; bases not matched to a gene: 6. The germline V gene has CDR1 MGHDK and CDR2 SYGVNS. The CDR3 coding sequence is TGTGCCAGCAGTGACAACAGGGGGCTCGGTTCACCCCTCCACTTT. As protein: CASSDNRGLGSPLHF.

This clone has just one count. The chain combines TRBV5-4 with TRBJ2-1; tentatively, D is TRBD2 (5 bases). CDR3 size: 15 residues. Germline V lookup: CDR1 SGHNT, CDR2 YYREEE (reference sequence). V was shortened by 3 bases and J by 0 bases, with 10 bases between the two germline ends. CDR3 amino acids: CASSSFGSSYNEQFF. The DNA of the CDR3 is TGTGCCAGCAGCTCTTTTGGGAGCTCCTACAATGAGCAGTTCTTC.

The chain has TRBV5-1 and TRBJ2-7, with 10 bases fitting TRBD1. The CDR3 is made up of 14 amino acids. The germline CDR1 and CDR2 sequences are SGHRS and YFSETQ. Trimming at V came to 5 bases and at J to 2 bases, leaving 4 bases not matched to a gene. CDR3 sequence reads: CASRTGTGAYEQYF. The CDR3 region has the DNA TGCGCCAGCAGAACCGGGACAGGGGCCTACGAGCAGTACTTC.

CDR3 bases: TGTGCCATCAGTGAGTACGGGAACACTGAAGCTTTCTTT. Amino acids: CAISEYGNTEAFF. The chain couples TRBV10-3 to TRBJ1-1; D not certain. CDR1 is ENHRY, CDR2 SYGVKD, per germline. V was clipped by 1 base and J by 1 base, with 4 bases between them. This CDR3 is built from 13 residues.